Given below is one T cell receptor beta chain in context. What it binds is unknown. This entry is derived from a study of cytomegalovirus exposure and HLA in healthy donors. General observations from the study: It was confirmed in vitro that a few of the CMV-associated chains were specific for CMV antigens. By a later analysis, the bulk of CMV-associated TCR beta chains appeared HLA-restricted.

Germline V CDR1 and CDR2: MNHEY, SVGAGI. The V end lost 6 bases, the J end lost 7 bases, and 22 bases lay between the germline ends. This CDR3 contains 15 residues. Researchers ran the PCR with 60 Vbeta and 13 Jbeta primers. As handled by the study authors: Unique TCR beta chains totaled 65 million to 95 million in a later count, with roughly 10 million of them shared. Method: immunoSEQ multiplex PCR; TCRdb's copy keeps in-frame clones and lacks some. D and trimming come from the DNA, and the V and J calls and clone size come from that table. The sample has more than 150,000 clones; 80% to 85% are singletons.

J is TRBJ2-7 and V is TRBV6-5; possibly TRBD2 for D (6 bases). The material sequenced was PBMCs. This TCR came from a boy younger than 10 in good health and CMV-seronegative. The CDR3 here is CASRAQRLESEEQYF. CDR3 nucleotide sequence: TGTGCCAGCAGGGCGCAACGACTAGAAAGTGAAGAGCAGTACTTC.